The T cell receptor (beta chain) described here comes from a study of OX40 agonist ivuxolimab in advanced cancers. Regarding the study as a whole: Partial responders at 0.1-3.0 mg/kg had among the lowest clonal expansion.

The germline CDR1 and CDR2 sequences are SGHTA and FQGNSA. This CDR3 has 15 residues. The trim removed 2 bases at V and 2 bases at J, leaving 2 bases unmatched. Sequenced by immunoSEQ multiplex PCR; TCRdb stores in-frame clones only, minus some. Of nearly 85,000 clones listed, 83% are singletons. This clone has more than one count but fewer than ten. Its antigen is not identified. The chain combines TRBV7-2 with TRBJ2-7; 11 bases map to TRBD1. The clonotype comes from an adult with an advanced solid tumor such as melanoma, head and neck, liver or kidney cancer. Here the sequenced sample was CD4+ or CD8+ T cells sorted from blood, taken in a trial of the OX40 agonist ivuxolimab. Written as DNA, the CDR3 is TGTGCCAGCAGCTTACAGGGACAGGGGGCCTACGAGCAGTACTTC. Amino acid sequence: CASSLQGQGAYEQYF.